The source of this TCR beta chain is a study of OX40 agonist ivuxolimab in advanced cancers. The study in broad terms: The costimulatory receptor OX40 (CD134) was targeted by ivuxolimab, a fully human IgG2 agonistic monoclonal antibody. Partial responses occurred in three dose-escalation patients: two with cutaneous melanoma and one with hepatocellular carcinoma. Intravenous ivuxolimab was administered to patients every 2 weeks at six dose levels: 0.01, 0.1, 0.3, 1.5, 3 and 10 mg/kg. Of the approximately 54 dose-escalation patients, hepatocellular carcinoma was present in about 20, melanoma in around 15, renal cell carcinoma in 9 and head and neck cancer in 9. The paper describes the monotherapy dose-escalation part (N of about 47 patients) of the phase I trial of ivuxolimab. Peripheral TCRbeta sequencing aimed to test whether ivuxolimab altered TCR sequence diversity and caused clonal T-cell expansion. In the dose-escalation cohort, 65% to 90% of patients were male, and the mean age was approximately 64 years, with a range of roughly 20 to 80. Patients were allowed to have had prior anti-PD-1, anti-PD-L1 or anti-CTLA-4 therapy, and approximately 41% of the dose-escalation patients had previously received checkpoint inhibitors. Study-level results and caveats: The antigen specificity of the clonally expanded peripheral T cells was not determined. In the 0.1-3.0 mg/kg groups, partial responders were among the patients with the lowest normalized peripheral clonal expansion, particularly in CD8+ T cells. At doses of 0.1 to 3.0 mg/kg, clonal expansion of both CD4+ and CD8+ T cells in blood was seen between baseline and week 6. Low levels of normalized T-cell clonal expansion were also seen in some patients who did not respond. After ivuxolimab, more expanded clones were found on average in CD8+ T cells than in CD4+ T cells.

The germline V gene yields MNHNS for CDR1 and SASEGT for CDR2. V is pruned by 8 bases and J by 10 bases, leaving 8 bases of the junction without a gene match. The CDR3 runs 13 amino acids, cysteine and phenylalanine included. Only CDR3 DNA is held: 39 bases, read in frame from base 1. Genomic DNA was extracted from sorted cells for sequencing of the TCRbeta CDR3 region. The immunoSEQ Assay was used to sequence the TCRbeta CDR3 regions. Drawn from immuneACCESS, this table holds only the in-frame rearrangements with V and J called that TCRdb kept. Clones are partly lost; checked studies trace under half to an unresolved V gene and leave the rest unexplained. The sample table lists about 67,000 clones, roughly nine tenths of them with a count of one. The ten biggest clones cover about 0.3% of the sample. The trial excluded patients who had a history of autoimmune disease or were on systemic immunosuppression. Peripheral blood for TCR sequencing was drawn from every dose cohort at baseline, at cycle 4 day 1 and at cycle 7 day 1. The samples were drawn from a first-in-human, open-label, multicenter phase I dose-escalation trial of ivuxolimab. The trial enrolled adults with locally advanced or metastatic head and neck squamous cell, hepatocellular, melanoma or renal cell carcinoma. Before TCR sequencing, CD4+ T cells and CD8+ T cells were sorted from peripheral blood as separate populations.

Of note for this clone: The antigen this receptor binds is unknown. The sample holds no much larger clone one base away, and base qualities are not on file.

The V and J segments used are TRBV6-1 and TRBJ1-4, and 9 bases in between align with TRBD1. The receptor comes from an adult with an advanced solid tumor such as melanoma, head and neck, liver or kidney cancer. The sequences come from CD4+ or CD8+ T cells sorted from blood, collected in a trial of the OX40 agonist ivuxolimab. CDR3 sequence: CASGAGQGAKLFF. The nucleotide sequence reads TGTGCCAGCGGGGCGGGACAGGGCGCAAAACTGTTTTTT.